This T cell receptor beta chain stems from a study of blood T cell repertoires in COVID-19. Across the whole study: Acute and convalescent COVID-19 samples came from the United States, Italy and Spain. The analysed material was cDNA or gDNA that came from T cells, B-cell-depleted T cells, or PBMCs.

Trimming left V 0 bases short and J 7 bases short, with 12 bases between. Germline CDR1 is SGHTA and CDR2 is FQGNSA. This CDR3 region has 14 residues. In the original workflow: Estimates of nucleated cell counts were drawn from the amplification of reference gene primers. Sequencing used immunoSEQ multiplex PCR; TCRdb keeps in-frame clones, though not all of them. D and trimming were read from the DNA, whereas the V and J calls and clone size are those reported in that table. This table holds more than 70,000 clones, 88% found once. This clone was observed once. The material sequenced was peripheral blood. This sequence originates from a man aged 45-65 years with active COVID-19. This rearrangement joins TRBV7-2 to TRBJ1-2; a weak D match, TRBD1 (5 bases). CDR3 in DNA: TGTGCCAGCAGCTTAGCACAGTCGGGGGGTGGCTACACCTTC. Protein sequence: CASSLAQSGGGYTF. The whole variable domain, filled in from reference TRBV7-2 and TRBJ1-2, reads GAGVSQSPSNKVTEKGKDVELRCDPISGHTALYWYRQSLGQGLEFLIYFQGNSAPDKSGLPSDRFSAERTGGSVSTLTIQRTQQEDSAVYLCASSLAQSGGGYTFGSGTRLTVV.